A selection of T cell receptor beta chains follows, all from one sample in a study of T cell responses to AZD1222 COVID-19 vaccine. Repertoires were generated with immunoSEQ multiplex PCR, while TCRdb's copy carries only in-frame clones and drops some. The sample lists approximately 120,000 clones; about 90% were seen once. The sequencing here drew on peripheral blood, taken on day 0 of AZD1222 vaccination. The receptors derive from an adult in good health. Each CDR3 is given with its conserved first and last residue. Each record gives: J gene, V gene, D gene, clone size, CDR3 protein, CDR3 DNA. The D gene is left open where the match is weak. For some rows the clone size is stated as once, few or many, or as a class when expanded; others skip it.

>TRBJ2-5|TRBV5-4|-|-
CASSVQGRGETQYF
TGTGCCAGCAGCGTCCAGGGCAGGGGAGAGACCCAGTACTTC
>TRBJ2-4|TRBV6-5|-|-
CAVNTEQGLKNIQYF
TGTGCCGTCAACACCGAACAGGGACTCAAAAACATTCAGTACTTC
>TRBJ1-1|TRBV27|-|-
CASRPRVAAEAFF
TGTGCCAGCAGACCCAGGGTGGCGGCTGAAGCTTTCTTT
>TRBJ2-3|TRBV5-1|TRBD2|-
CASSLAGVTDTQYF
TGCGCCAGCAGTTTAGCGGGAGTCACAGATACGCAGTATTTT
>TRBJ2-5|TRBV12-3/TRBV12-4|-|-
CASSLVQETQYF
TGTGCCAGCAGTTTGGTTCAAGAGACCCAGTACTTC
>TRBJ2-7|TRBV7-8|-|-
CASYPGRGARPSEQYF
TGTGCCAGTTACCCTGGGAGGGGGGCCAGGCCCTCCGAGCAGTACTTC
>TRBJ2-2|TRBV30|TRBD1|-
CAWSSGTDTGELFF
TGTGCCTGGAGTTCCGGGACAGACACCGGGGAGCTGTTTTTT
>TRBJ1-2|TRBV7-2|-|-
CASSLVSGKGYTF
TGTGCCAGCAGCTTAGTATCGGGGAAAGGCTACACCTTC
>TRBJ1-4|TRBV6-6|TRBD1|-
CASRMTGQETFF
TGTGCCAGCAGAATGACCGGACAGGAAACGTTTTTT
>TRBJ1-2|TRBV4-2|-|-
CASSPRPGESLYGYTF
TGTGCCAGCAGCCCACGTCCCGGGGAAAGCCTCTATGGCTACACCTTC
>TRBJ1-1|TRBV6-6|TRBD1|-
CASSYLGQGYTEAFF
TGTGCCAGCAGTTACTTGGGACAGGGTTACACTGAAGCTTTCTTT
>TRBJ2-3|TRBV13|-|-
CASSPTLPTSTDTQYF
TGTGCCAGCAGCCCAACCCTTCCGACTAGCACAGATACGCAGTATTTT
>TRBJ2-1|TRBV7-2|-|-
CASTPPYSYNEQFF
TGTGCCAGCACTCCCCCCTACTCCTACAATGAGCAGTTCTTC
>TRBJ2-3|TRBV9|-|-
CASSVWGLGTDTQYF
TGTGCCAGCAGCGTTTGGGGGTTGGGCACAGATACGCAGTATTTT
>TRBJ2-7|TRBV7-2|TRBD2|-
CASSSAGGIYEQYF
TGTGCCAGCAGCTCAGCGGGGGGGATCTACGAGCAGTACTTC
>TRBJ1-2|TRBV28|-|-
CASSPGRLANYGYTF
TGTGCCAGCAGCCCCGGACGGCTAGCTAACTATGGCTACACCTTC
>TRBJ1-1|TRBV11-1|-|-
CASSLNQGLGTEAFF
TGTGCCAGCAGCTTAAATCAGGGGTTAGGCACTGAAGCTTTCTTT
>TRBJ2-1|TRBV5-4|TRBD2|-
CASSGTSGRAWEQFF
TGTGCCAGCAGCGGTACTAGCGGAAGAGCATGGGAGCAGTTCTTC
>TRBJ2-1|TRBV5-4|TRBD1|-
CASSFTGTGTDNEQFF
TGTGCCAGCAGCTTTACGGGGACAGGCACGGACAATGAGCAGTTCTTC
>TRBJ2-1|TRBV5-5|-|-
CASSLVIRWNEQFF
TGTGCCAGCAGCTTGGTTATAAGGTGGAATGAGCAGTTCTTC
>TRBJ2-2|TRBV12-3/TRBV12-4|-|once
CASSFVSGELFF
TGTGCCAGCAGTTTTGTTTCTGGGGAGCTGTTTTTT
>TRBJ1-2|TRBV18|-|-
CASSPRGTNYGYTF
TGTGCCAGCTCACCGAGAGGGACCAACTATGGCTACACCTTC
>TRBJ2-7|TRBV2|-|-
CATREKLSEQYF
TGTGCCACCCGAGAGAAGCTATCCGAGCAGTACTTC
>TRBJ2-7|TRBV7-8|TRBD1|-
CASSLEYPGQGQEQYF
TGTGCCAGCAGCTTAGAGTATCCGGGACAGGGGCAGGAGCAGTACTTC
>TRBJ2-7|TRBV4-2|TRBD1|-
CASSQGQVTEQYF
TGTGCCAGCAGCCAGGGACAGGTTACCGAGCAGTACTTC
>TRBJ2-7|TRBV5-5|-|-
CASSLEPGAGAYEQYF
TGTGCCAGCAGCCTCGAGCCGGGGGCCGGGGCCTACGAGCAGTACTTC
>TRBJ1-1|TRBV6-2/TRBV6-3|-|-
CASSWFSMNTEAFF
TGTGCCAGCAGTTGGTTCAGCATGAACACTGAAGCTTTCTTT
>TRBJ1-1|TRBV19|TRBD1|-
CASLKGTGRGGFHEAFF
TGTGCCAGTCTAAAGGGGACAGGGCGAGGGGGCTTTCATGAAGCTTTCTTT
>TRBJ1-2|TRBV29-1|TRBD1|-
CSVGDRDSGYTF
TGCAGCGTTGGGGACAGGGACTCTGGCTACACCTTC
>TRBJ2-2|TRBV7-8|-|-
CASSLRRDYTGELFF
TGTGCCAGCAGCTTAAGGCGGGATTACACCGGGGAGCTGTTTTTT
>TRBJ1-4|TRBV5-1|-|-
CASRGATNEKLFF
TGCGCCAGCCGCGGTGCAACTAATGAAAAACTGTTTTTT
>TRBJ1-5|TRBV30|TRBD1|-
CAWSVSGGDQPQHF
TGTGCCTGGAGTGTATCAGGGGGGGATCAGCCCCAGCATTTT
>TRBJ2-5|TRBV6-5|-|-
CASSYKVGRGDQYF
TGTGCCAGCAGTTACAAGGTTGGTCGGGGCGATCAGTACTTC
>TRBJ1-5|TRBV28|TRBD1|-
CASTTGQGDQPQHF
TGTGCCAGCACCACCGGACAGGGAGATCAGCCCCAGCATTTT
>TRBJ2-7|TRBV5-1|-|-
CASSLTAKTYEQYF
TGCGCCAGCAGCCTCACCGCTAAGACCTACGAGCAGTACTTC
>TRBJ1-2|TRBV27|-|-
CASSSWDGQYGYTF
TGTGCCAGCAGTTCCTGGGACGGACAGTATGGCTACACCTTC
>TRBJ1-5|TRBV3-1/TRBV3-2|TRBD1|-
CASSQSGQSNQPQHF
TGTGCCAGCAGCCAGTCGGGACAGAGCAATCAGCCCCAGCATTTT
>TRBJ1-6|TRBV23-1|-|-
CASSQPQSGDNNSPLHF
TGCGCCAGCAGTCAACCTCAATCTGGGGATAATAATTCACCCCTCCACTTT
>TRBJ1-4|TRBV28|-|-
CASSSRGFNEKLFF
TGTGCCAGCAGCTCCCGGGGATTTAATGAAAAACTGTTTTTT
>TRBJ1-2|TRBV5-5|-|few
CASSFLQGGENTF
TGTGCCAGCAGCTTTCTACAGGGAGGCGAGAACACCTTC
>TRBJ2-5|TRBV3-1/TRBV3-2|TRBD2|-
CASSLPNEIAGWHQETQYF
TGTGCCAGCAGCCTCCCTAATGAGATAGCGGGATGGCACCAAGAGACCCAGTACTTC
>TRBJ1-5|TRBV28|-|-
CASSDTYSNQPQHF
TGTGCCAGCTCGGACACATATAGCAATCAGCCCCAGCATTTT
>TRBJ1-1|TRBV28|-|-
CASTGRGNTEAFF
TGTGCCAGCACTGGGCGGGGGAACACTGAAGCTTTCTTT
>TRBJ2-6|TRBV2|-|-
CASRAGANVLTF
TGTGCCAGCAGAGCTGGGGCCAACGTCCTGACTTTC
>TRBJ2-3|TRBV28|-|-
CASSLLQGGTDTQYF
TGTGCCAGCAGTTTATTACAGGGAGGCACAGATACGCAGTATTTT
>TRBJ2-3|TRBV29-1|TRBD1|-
CSVGWDRVTDTQYF
TGCAGCGTTGGCTGGGACAGGGTCACAGATACGCAGTATTTT
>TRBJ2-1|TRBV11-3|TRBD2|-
CASSPTRGTSGRYNEQFF
TGTGCCAGCAGCCCAACACGGGGGACTAGCGGCCGATACAATGAGCAGTTCTTC
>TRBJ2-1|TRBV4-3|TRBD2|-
CASSQRSSGLAGYNEQFF
TGCGCCAGCAGCCAAAGAAGTTCTGGGCTAGCGGGCTACAATGAGCAGTTCTTC
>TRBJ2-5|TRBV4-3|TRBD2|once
CASSHGDRGVQETQYF
TGCGCCAGCAGCCACGGCGACCGGGGGGTTCAAGAGACCCAGTACTTC
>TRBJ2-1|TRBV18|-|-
CASSPDRIDYNEQFF
TGTGCCAGCTCACCCGACAGGATCGACTACAATGAGCAGTTCTTC
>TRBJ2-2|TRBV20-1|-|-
CSASRQRNTGELFF
TGCAGTGCTAGTCGGCAGCGGAACACCGGGGAGCTGTTTTTT
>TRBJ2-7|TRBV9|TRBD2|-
CASSLSGTVAYEQYF
TGTGCCAGCAGCTTGAGCGGGACGGTCGCCTACGAGCAGTACTTC
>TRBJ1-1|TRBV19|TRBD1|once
CASSIKTGDTEAFF
TGTGCCAGTAGTATAAAGACAGGGGACACTGAAGCTTTCTTT
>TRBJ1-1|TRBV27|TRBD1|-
CASRRSGQGGTEAFF
TGTGCCAGCAGACGCTCGGGACAGGGCGGCACTGAAGCTTTCTTT
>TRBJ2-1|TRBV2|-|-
CASSFSDNEQFF
TGTGCCAGCAGCTTCAGTGACAATGAGCAGTTCTTC
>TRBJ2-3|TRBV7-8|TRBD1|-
CASSLGGTGAFTDTQYF
TGTGCCAGCAGCTTAGGAGGGACAGGGGCTTTTACAGATACGCAGTATTTT
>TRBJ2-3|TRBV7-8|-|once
CASSLVLASGTDTQYF
TGTGCCAGCAGCTTAGTTTTGGCTAGCGGCACAGATACGCAGTATTTT
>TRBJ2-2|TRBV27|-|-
CASSWGTGELFF
TGTGCCAGCTCCTGGGGCACCGGGGAGCTGTTTTTT
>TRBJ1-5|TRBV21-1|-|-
CASSLGQRNQPQHF
TGTGCCAGCAGCCTCGGACAGCGCAATCAGCCCCAGCATTTT